This T cell receptor (beta chain) was found in a study of T cells after yellow fever vaccination. The study's findings and limits: A large majority of primary-vaccination clones showed up again after the booster (just under 97% CD4, approximately 90% CD8).

Using its own MiXCR run on the 5' RACE reads, TCRdb lists one record per CDR3 protein. The table records about 580,000 distinct CDR3 sequences, about a sixth of them present only once. V shed 3 bases, J shed 3 bases, and the junction held 1 base outside the gene matches. The CDR3 is 13 amino acids. Germline loops: CDR1 MNHEY, CDR2 SMNVEV (reference sequence). In this sample, this clonotype turned up many times. Its antigen remains unknown. The receptor comes from a man aged 18 to 35 who received the YFV17D yellow fever vaccine. The sequencing here drew on PBMCs, taken 5 to 6 days after the first yellow fever vaccination. The chain couples TRBV27 to TRBJ1-2; 7 bases match TRBD1. The CDR3 DNA follows: TGTGCCAGCAGTTTTCAGGGGGACTATGGCTACACCTTC. Protein product: CASSFQGDYGYTF.